This T cell receptor beta chain was recovered during a study of shared clonotypes between healthy human individuals. About this clone: The antigen remains undetermined.

The data were produced by immunoSEQ multiplex PCR, yet TCRdb's version contains in-frame clones alone and is incomplete. This table has over a million clones, 95% to 97% appearing once. The CDR3 runs 17 residues. CDR1 and CDR2 from the germline V gene are LNHNV and YYDKDF (reference sequence). Germline trimming cut 1 base from V and 3 bases from J; bases unmatched to any gene: 9. Study results and limitations: Only blood was sampled, and tissue TCR repertoires likely differ from blood ones.

The TCR comes from a man aged 30-40 years in good health. The sequencing sample was made of naive CD4+ T cells sorted from blood. Subset specified: CD45RA+ positively selected. The genes are TRBV15 and TRBJ2-5; 9 bases align to TRBD2. The CDR3 sequence is CATSRAPSTSGKETQYF. In DNA form, the CDR3 reads TGTGCCACCAGCAGAGCTCCCTCGACTAGCGGCAAAGAGACCCAGTACTTC.